The clone carrying this T cell receptor (beta chain) was counted a single time. Its antigen remains unknown. Trimming took off 1 base at V and 2 bases at J, with 9 bases between the two ends. There are 14 residues in the CDR3. Per the germline V gene, CDR1 is SGDLS and CDR2 is YYNGEE. These data belong to a study of T cells in localized non-small cell lung cancer. Study-wide points: Among the top 100 tumor clones, a median about 57 appeared in adjacent lung. T cell clonality was highest in uninvolved adjacent lung, above tumor. The study linked higher blood T cell density to longer overall survival.

Clones were read by immunoSEQ multiplex PCR, and TCRdb kept only the in-frame ones, dropping some. The table has tens of thousands of clones, roughly 90% seen once. Sequencing used peripheral blood, obtained before any cancer treatment. The source is a woman between 35 and 75 years old with stage I lung adenocarcinoma. The J gene is TRBJ1-1, the V gene TRBV9; no clear D. The CDR3 coding sequence is TGTGCCAGCAGCGTAAGCAGCCAAAACACTGAAGCTTTCTTT. Protein product: CASSVSSQNTEAFF.